This T cell receptor beta chain was obtained from a study of shared clonotypes between healthy human individuals. Generated by immunoSEQ multiplex PCR, the TCRdb table keeps only in-frame clones and is missing some. The data show about 2.3 million clones, just under 95% seen once. CDR1 and CDR2 from the germline V gene are KGHSH and LQKENI. This CDR3 spans 14 amino acids. V lost 4 bases to trimming and J lost 8 bases, with 14 bases between them. The sequence derives from a man in his late teens or twenties in good health. Some clones in this sample may be carry-over from other donors' samples. The genes are TRBV18 and TRBJ1-4, with a possible D match to TRBD1 (6 bases). Material for sequencing was naive CD4+ T cells from PBMCs. Subset reported: CD45RA+ positively selected. The CDR3 DNA is TGTGCCAGCTCACACAACAGGGATGGCGAAAAACTGTTTTTT. Translation gives CASSHNRDGEKLFF.